This is a list of T cell receptor beta chains from one sample in a study of CD8+ T cells in alopecia areata. Assay: immunoSEQ multiplex PCR; the TCRdb copy retains only in-frame clones and omits some. Here the sample spans 80,000 to 100,000 clones, around 40% being singletons. The sample was CD8+ T cells sorted from blood, taken at week 24, from a patient treated with tofacitinib. Receptors originate from a human donor with alopecia areata. Each CDR3 is given with its conserved first and last residue.

V,J,CDR3
TRBV9,TRBJ2-1,CASSVPSGGEQFF
TRBV7-9,TRBJ2-4,CASSPGLPGIQNIQYF
TRBV6-1,TRBJ2-7,CASSEPTGQGAYEQYF
TRBV7-8,TRBJ1-1,CASSSGASLGTEAFF
TRBV7-9,TRBJ2-7,CASGVEYRDMIYEQYF
TRBV5-1,TRBJ2-1,CASTGEGNEQFF
TRBV9,TRBJ2-3,CASSVQRSTDTQYF
TRBV7-9,TRBJ1-1,CASSRSVGQDTEAFF
TRBV4-1,TRBJ2-7,CASSQVVGQGWEQYF
TRBV11-2,TRBJ1-1,CASSSRPGTGMNTEAFF
TRBV7-9,TRBJ1-3,CASSYGQGDSRNTIYF
TRBV29-1,TRBJ2-1,CSVLGTSGLDEQFF
TRBV4-1,TRBJ2-7,CASSLQLAGAVGEQYF
TRBV9,TRBJ2-1,CASSPFSGGDNEQFF
TRBV9,TRBJ2-7,CASSSGTSPLYEQYF
TRBV20-1,TRBJ1-1,CSARLNTEAFF
TRBV30,TRBJ2-7,CAWRETVGEQYF
TRBV6-5,TRBJ2-1,CASHGTDNEQFF
TRBV7-9,TRBJ2-1,CASSFPGTGYNEQFF
TRBV18,TRBJ2-1,CASSRKGLEQFF
TRBV9,TRBJ2-5,CASSAQPRGLETQYF
TRBV4-1,TRBJ2-7,CASSPSGTSGSLSEQYF
TRBV13,TRBJ2-5,CASSFRRGERETQYF
TRBV14,TRBJ2-3,CASSPQDRRATYTQYF
TRBV4-1,TRBJ1-2,CASSQAGTPYGYTF
TRBV30,TRBJ2-3,CAWSPRADTQYF
TRBV13,TRBJ2-2,CASSSIAGELFF
TRBV4-1,TRBJ2-1,CASSQGPEQFF